This T cell receptor (beta chain) stems from a study of blood T cell repertoires in COVID-19. Original data processing: Counts of nucleated cells, estimated from reference gene primer amplification, were obtained. Measured with immunoSEQ multiplex PCR; TCRdb has only the in-frame clones, and not every one. From that table come the V and J calls and clone size; the DNA was used to work out D and trimming. Seen here are approximately 350,000 clones, around 89% observed once, and the top ten hold approximately 3%. CDR3 length equals 15 residues. Germline V CDR1 and CDR2: MNHNY, SVGAGI (reference sequence). With 2 bases removed from V and 2 bases from J, the gap between germline ends came to 11 bases. The count of this clone is one.

The chain is built from TRBV6-6 and TRBJ2-3; D might be TRBD2 (7 bases). Sample: peripheral blood. The source is a woman in her 30s with COVID-19, enrolled during active disease. CDR3 in DNA: TGTGCCAGCAGTTACAGGCGGGGGCACACAGATACGCAGTATTTT. It encodes CASSYRRGHTDTQYF.